The 20 T cell receptor beta chains reported below all come from one sample, sequenced in a study of control samples from healthy donors and cancer patients. Method: immunoSEQ multiplex PCR; TCRdb's copy keeps in-frame clones and lacks some. Among around 170,000 clones listed, around 87% were seen once. Sequencing was carried out using blood. These receptor sequences come from a woman between 45 and 60 years old in good health.

The chain joins TRBV28 to TRBJ2-1, with 7 bases identical to TRBD1. Per the germline V gene, CDR1 is MDHEN and CDR2 is SYDVKM. This CDR3 contains 13 residues. V was clipped by 7 bases and J by 2 bases; unmatched bases: 2. The CDR3 coding sequence is TGTGCCAGCAAGACAGGGACCTACAATGAGCAGTTCTTC. Its translation is CASKTGTYNEQFF.

The gene calls are TRBV9 and TRBJ2-1; 9 nucleotides match TRBD2. Germline CDR1 SGDLS, CDR2 YYNGEE. After removal of 4 bases from V and 2 bases from J, the junction contained 4 bases not matched to a gene. This CDR3 spans 15 amino acids. The CDR3 DNA is TGTGCCAGCAGCTCGGGACTAGCTGCCTACAATGAGCAGTTCTTC. Its translation: CASSSGLAAYNEQFF.

This clone was detected once. J is TRBJ1-5 and V is TRBV19; D gene uncertain. This CDR3 spans 17 amino acids. CDR1 and CDR2 (germline): LNHDA, SQIVND (reference sequence). V was pared by 3 bases and J by 6 bases, with 21 bases between. The CDR3 region is CASSMRWHEIGRQPQHF. The CDR3 DNA sequence: TGTGCCAGTAGTATGAGATGGCACGAGATAGGGCGTCAGCCCCAGCATTTT.

The chain employs TRBV7-2 and TRBJ1-6; D not resolved. The CDR3 is 16 residues long. Germline V gene data show CDR1 as SGHTA and CDR2 as FQGNSA. Trimming pared 0 bases from V and 10 bases from J, leaving 16 bases between. The CDR3: CASSLASPNGVSPLHF. Written as DNA, the CDR3 is TGTGCCAGCAGCTTAGCTTCGCCAAACGGGGTATCACCCCTCCACTTT.

V usage is TRBV7-9 and J usage is TRBJ2-5; no firm D call. The CDR3 totals 15 residues. Trimming removed 1 base from V and 2 bases from J, with 11 bases in between. Germline CDR1 SEHNR, CDR2 FQNEAQ (reference sequence). CDR3 DNA sequence: TGTGCCAGCAGCTTAGAGTTCGGACGTCAAGAGACCCAGTACTTC. Translated: CASSLEFGRQETQYF. The whole variable domain, remainder taken from reference TRBV7-9 and TRBJ2-5, is DTGVSQNPRHKITKRGQNVTFRCDPISEHNRLYWYRQTLGQGPEFLTYFQNEAQLEKSRLLSDRFSAERPKGSFSTLEIQRTEQGDSAMYLCASSLEFGRQETQYFGPGTRLLVL.

V gene TRBV12-3 or TRBV12-4 combines with J gene TRBJ2-3; D call uncertain. This CDR3 is built from 11 residues. V was pared by 6 bases and J by 4 bases, with 5 bases between. CDR3 nucleotides: TGTGCCAGCAGCACCCCAGATACGCAGTATTTT. It codes for CASSTPDTQYF.

The rearrangement links TRBV5-4 to TRBJ1-1; D unresolved. Trimming took off 0 bases at V and 4 bases at J, with 13 bases between the two ends. CDR3 length equals 15 residues. Per germline, CDR1 SGHNT and CDR2 YYREEE (reference sequence). This CDR3 is CASSLDPKSGTEAFF. The CDR3, as DNA: TGTGCCAGCAGCTTGGACCCGAAATCCGGCACTGAAGCTTTCTTT.

The gene calls are TRBV19 and TRBJ1-5, with 9 bases that match TRBD1. The CDR3 spans 15 residues. Germline-derived CDR1 and CDR2 are LNHDA and SQIVND (reference sequence). The V and J ends lost 5 bases and 6 bases, in that order; junction bases with no gene match: 8. This CDR3 reads CASSLGQGRGQPQHF. The CDR3 DNA sequence: TGTGCCAGTAGTTTGGGACAGGGCCGCGGTCAGCCCCAGCATTTT.

V and J are TRBV19 and TRBJ1-3, with a possible D match to TRBD1 (5 bases). V lost 3 bases and J lost 1, with 13 bases in between. The CDR3 spans 16 residues. Germline assignment: CDR1 LNHDA and CDR2 SQIVND (reference sequence). The CDR3 bases are TGTGCCAGTAGTATTCCTAGGGGATGGTCTGGAAACACCATATATTTT. This sequence encodes CASSIPRGWSGNTIYF. Together with reference TRBV19 and TRBJ1-3, the CDR3 gives the full variable domain: DGGITQSPKYLFRKEGQNVTLSCEQNLNHDAMYWYRQDPGQGLRLIYYSQIVNDFQKGDIAEGYSVSREKKESFPLTVTSAQKNPTAFYLCASSIPRGWSGNTIYFGEGSWLTVV.

This clone was picked up one time. V usage is TRBV9 and J usage is TRBJ2-7; a possible D gene is TRBD2 (5 bases). This CDR3 has 15 residues. The V gene lost 1 base and the J gene lost 2 bases, with 13 bases spanning the gap. Germline assignment: CDR1 SGDLS and CDR2 YYNGEE. The CDR3 loop is CASSVQIGGPYEQYF. CDR3 nucleotide sequence: TGTGCCAGCAGCGTACAGATAGGAGGTCCCTACGAGCAGTACTTC. Drawing the rest from reference TRBV9 and TRBJ2-7, the complete variable domain is DSGVTQTPKHLITATGQRVTLRCSPRSGDLSVYWYQQSLDQGLQFLIQYYNGEERAKGNILERFSAQQFPDLHSELNLSSLELGDSALYFCASSVQIGGPYEQYFGPGTRLTVT.

The CDR3 DNA reads as TGCGCCAGCAGCCAAGATGGAGTGACCGGGACATGGGGAAACACCATATATTTT. This sequence encodes CASSQDGVTGTWGNTIYF. The chain carries TRBV4-1 and TRBJ1-3, with D tentatively TRBD1 (6 bases). Per the germline V gene, CDR1 is MGHRA and CDR2 is YSYEKL. The V end was cut by 0 bases, the J end by 4 bases, with 19 bases between. The CDR3 is 18 amino acids.

The rearrangement joins TRBV28 to TRBJ1-2, with D perhaps TRBD1 (5 bases). Germline V gene data show CDR1 as MDHEN and CDR2 as SYDVKM. Trimming removed 6 bases at V and 4 bases at J, with 12 bases between. The CDR3 extends over 13 amino acids. CDR3 in amino acids: CASSPRGPYGYTF. For the CDR3, the DNA is TGTGCCAGCAGCCCAAGGGGTCCCTATGGCTACACCTTC.

The gene calls are TRBV7-3 and TRBJ1-1; unclear D gene. V was shortened by 5 bases and J by 3 bases, with 13 bases between the two germline ends. Germline V gene data show CDR1 as SGHTA and CDR2 as FQGTGA. The CDR3 length is 14 residues. The chain's CDR3 is CASSPDRGYTEAFF. CDR3 in DNA: TGTGCCAGCAGCCCCGATCGTGGGTACACTGAAGCTTTCTTT.

The gene calls are TRBV2 and TRBJ1-6; 7 bases line up with TRBD1. With V trimmed by 8 bases and J by 10 bases, 5 bases remained unmatched. CDR1 is SNHLY, CDR2 FYNNEI, per germline. The CDR3 sequence is 12 residues long. For the CDR3, the DNA is TGTGCCAGCGGCAAGACAGGGTCACCCCTCCACTTT. It codes for CASGKTGSPLHF.

Worth noting for this clone: Other nucleotide sequences from this sample produce the same CDR3. The chain recombines TRBV6-5 with TRBJ1-2; D call uncertain. Germline CDR1 and CDR2: MNHEY and SVGAGI. The length of the CDR3 is 14 residues. With 0 bases removed from V and 4 bases from J, the gap between germline ends came to 9 bases. DNA of the CDR3: TGTGCCAGCAGTTACTCCCGGCGGAGCTATGGCTACACCTTC. This translates into CASSYSRRSYGYTF.

In its sample, this clone was seen once. The V gene is TRBV6-5, the J gene TRBJ2-3; D perhaps matches TRBD2 (5 bases). The CDR3 sequence is 14 residues long. Germline V gives CDR1 MNHEY, CDR2 SVGAGI. V dropped 2 bases and J dropped 0 bases, with 6 bases sitting between them. The CDR3 bases are TGTGCCAGCAGTTACGGCGGGAGCACAGATACGCAGTATTTT. It translates to CASSYGGSTDTQYF.

The rearrangement links TRBV11-1 to TRBJ1-3; D is undetermined. The CDR3 length is 13 residues. Trimming cost V 5 bases and J 4 bases, with 9 bases left between them. CDR1 is SGHAT, CDR2 FQDESV, per germline (reference sequence). The chain's CDR3 is CASSPLPGNTIYF. CDR3 DNA sequence: TGTGCCAGCAGCCCTCTACCGGGAAACACCATATATTTT. Full variable domain (outside the CDR3, taken from reference TRBV11-1 and TRBJ1-3): EAEVAQSPRYKITEKSQAVAFWCDPISGHATLYWYRQILGQGPELLVQFQDESVVDDSQLPKDRFSAERLKGVDSTLKIQPAELGDSAMYLCASSPLPGNTIYFGEGSWLTVV.

Only a few counts were recorded for this clone. V is TRBV2 and J is TRBJ1-2; D perhaps matches TRBD1 (5 bases). V was pared by 8 bases and J by 4 bases, with 8 bases between. Germline CDR1 SNHLY, CDR2 FYNNEI. This CDR3 is built from 11 residues. The CDR3 sequence is CASGTAYGYTF. CDR3 nucleotides: TGTGCCAGCGGGACCGCCTATGGCTACACCTTC.

This chain connects TRBV24-1 to TRBJ1-2; tentatively, D is TRBD1 (6 bases). Trimming cost V 7 bases and J 5 bases, with 13 bases left between them. The CDR3 length is 13 residues. In germline, CDR1 is KGHDR, CDR2 SFDVKD. The CDR3 sequence is CATSTPQGYGYTF. DNA for the CDR3: TGTGCCACCAGCACCCCCCAGGGGTATGGCTACACCTTC.

The V call is TRBV28, the J call TRBJ1-3, with D possibly matching TRBD1 (5 bases). V lost 9 bases and J lost 0, with 9 bases in between. The germline gives CDR1 MDHEN, CDR2 SYDVKM. This CDR3 has 13 amino acids. CDR3 residues: CASVGGSGNTIYF. CDR3 nucleotides: TGTGCCAGTGTGGGGGGCTCTGGAAACACCATATATTTT. The full variable domain, rest sourced from reference TRBV28 and TRBJ1-3, is DVKVTQSSRYLVKRTGEKVFLECVQDMDHENMFWYRQDPGLGLRLIYFSYDVKMKEKGDIPEGYSVSREKKERFSLILESASTNQTSMYLCASVGGSGNTIYFGEGSWLTVV.